The 10 T cell receptor beta chains below come from one sample, sequenced in a study of T-cell reconstitution after alpha-beta-depleted transplantation in children. TCRbeta library construction was performed incorporating unique molecular identifiers. TCRdb independently ran MiXCR on the PCR reads; one entry per CDR3 protein. The table has over 400,000 distinct CDR3 sequences, roughly two fifths seen once; the top ten hold 25% to 30%. Sequencing was performed on PBMCs, taken before TCRalphabeta/CD19-depleted stem cell transplant. Receptors originate from a girl aged 2 to 9 with aplastic anemia, due to receive a stem cell transplant.

This chain connects TRBV19 to TRBJ2-6; 9 bases are a match to TRBD1. CDR3 size: 17 residues. The ends lost 5 bases at V and 1 base at J; junction bases unmatched: 6. Germline V CDR1 and CDR2: LNHDA, SQIVND (reference sequence). Here the CDR3 DNA reads TGTGCCAGTAGTCCCCACAGGGGGCCTTCTGGGGCCAACGTCCTGACTTTC. It codes for CASSPHRGPSGANVLTF.

The chain joins TRBV10-3 to TRBJ2-2; D is undetermined. The CDR3 has 13 amino acids. Deletions cut 4 bases from V and 5 bases from J, with 8 bases between. The germline CDR1 and CDR2 sequences are ENHRY and SYGVKD. The CDR3 DNA reads as TGTGCCATCAGTGGGGAAGCTACCGGGGAGCTGTTTTTT. It yields the protein CAISGEATGELFF.

This clonotype appeared a few times. CDR3 residues: CASSLIPSTDTQYF. The CDR3 region has the DNA TGTGCCAGCAGTCTTATTCCTTCTACAGATACGCAGTATTTT. The V and J genes are TRBV27 and TRBJ2-3; D uncertain. The V gene's germline CDR1 is MNHEY and CDR2 SMNVEV (reference sequence). Trimming took off 5 bases at V and 3 bases at J, with 12 bases between the two ends. The CDR3 loop spans 14 amino acids.

This clonotype was recorded many times. The chain joins TRBV7-2 to TRBJ2-7; no reliable D call. The germline V gene encodes CDR1 SGHTA and CDR2 FQGNSA. V lost 5 bases and J 0 bases, leaving 11 bases between the germline ends. The length of the CDR3 is 14 residues. This CDR3 reads CASSERIISYEQYF. DNA of the CDR3: TGTGCCAGCAGCGAACGGATAATCTCCTACGAGCAGTACTTC.

This clonotype appeared many times. The CDR3 protein is CASSLIIGASGLTDTQYF. The CDR3 nucleotides read TGCGCCAGCAGCTTAATAATTGGGGCTAGCGGACTCACAGATACGCAGTATTTT. V usage is TRBV5-1 and J usage is TRBJ2-3; TRBD2 aligns across 7 bases. Germline V lookup: CDR1 SGHRS, CDR2 YFSETQ. The CDR3 runs to 18 residues. V trimming: 2 bases; J trimming: 2 bases; junction bases outside the gene matches: 14.

This clonotype was picked up many times. The chain employs TRBV5-1 and TRBJ2-3; 8 bases line up with TRBD2. The germline V gene encodes CDR1 SGHRS and CDR2 YFSETQ. CDR3 size: 14 residues. V shed 0 bases and J 6 bases; nucleotides not matched to a gene: 3. Here the CDR3 reads CASSLASGYDTQYF. For the CDR3, the DNA is TGCGCCAGCAGCTTGGCTAGCGGGTATGATACGCAGTATTTT.

The chain joins TRBV28 to TRBJ1-1; D possibly corresponds to TRBD1 (5 bases). This CDR3 comprises 14 residues. CDR1 is MDHEN, CDR2 SYDVKM, per germline. V was trimmed by 6 bases and J by 1 base, leaving 12 bases between them. CDR3: CASRWDGENTEAFF. The CDR3 nucleotides are TGTGCCAGCAGATGGGACGGTGAGAACACTGAAGCTTTCTTT.

The count of this clonotype is one. The chain couples TRBV6-5 to TRBJ1-5; D is unresolved. V was trimmed by 0 bases and J by 6 bases, leaving 9 bases between them. The CDR3 length is 14 residues. Germline CDR1 MNHEY, CDR2 SVGAGI. The CDR3, as DNA: TGTGCCAGCAGTTACTCGGGCAGGAGTCAGCCCCAGCATTTT. It translates to CASSYSGRSQPQHF.

The chain joins TRBV11-2 to TRBJ1-1; 8 positions agree with TRBD1. Germline V lookup: CDR1 SGHAT, CDR2 FQNNGV. This CDR3 is built from 11 residues. V gave up 5 bases and J gave up 8 bases; unmatched junction bases: 1. CDR3 amino acids: CASSRTGEAFF. As DNA, the CDR3 is TGTGCCAGCAGCAGGACAGGGGAAGCTTTCTTT.

This rearrangement joins TRBV7-6 to TRBJ2-1; the match to TRBD2 covers 9 bases. The V gene end was trimmed by 8 bases and the J gene end by 9 bases; junction bases not matched to a gene: 11. CDR3 length: 14 amino acids. CDR1 is SGHVS, CDR2 FNYEAQ, per germline. DNA for the CDR3: TGTGCCAGCCCGAATAGCGGGAGAAGTAGTGAGCAGTTCTTC. Protein product: CASPNSGRSSEQFF.